The rows below give T cell receptor beta chains drawn from one sample of a study of blood T cell repertoires in COVID-19. Method: immunoSEQ multiplex PCR; TCRdb's copy keeps in-frame clones and lacks some. Found here are 110,000 to 150,000 clones, 80% to 90% of them singletons; the top ten hold roughly 4%. The specimen was peripheral blood. These TCRs come from a woman in her forties with acute or convalescent COVID-19. Both conserved end residues are part of each CDR3. The D gene is left open where the match is weak. Only part of the rows carry a size: once, few, many, or a class if the clone is expanded.

- TRBJ1-4 - TRBV5-1 14 CASRDQGINEKLFF TGCGCCAGCAGGGATCAGGGGATTAATGAAAAACTGTTTTTT
TRBD2 TRBJ2-1 - TRBV2 15 CASSRLAGGYNEQFF TGTGCCAGCAGCCGTCTAGCGGGGGGATACAATGAGCAGTTCTTC
TRBD1 TRBJ1-3 - TRBV3-1/TRBV3-2 15 CASSQDRGQGNTIYF TGTGCCAGCAGCCAAGATCGGGGACAGGGAAACACCATATATTTT
- TRBJ2-7 - TRBV5-5 15 CASSLEGAGRYEQYF TGTGCCAGCAGCTTAGAGGGGGCGGGGAGGTACGAGCAGTACTTC
TRBD1 TRBJ1-5 - TRBV7-2 16 CASSLGTGSYLLPQHF TGTGCCAGCAGCTTAGGGACAGGCAGTTATCTATTGCCCCAGCATTTT
TRBD1 TRBJ1-1 - TRBV10-3 13 CAISGTGGTEAFF TGTGCCATCAGCGGGACAGGGGGGACTGAAGCTTTCTTT
- TRBJ2-1 - TRBV2 12 CASSGGPGEQFF TGTGCCAGCAGTGGCGGGCCGGGTGAGCAGTTCTTC
TRBD1 TRBJ1-1 - TRBV6-2/TRBV6-3 15 CASSTPDRANTEAFF TGTGCCAGCAGTACCCCGGACAGGGCCAACACTGAAGCTTTCTTT
TRBD1 TRBJ2-1 - TRBV7-9 14 CASSTGTGYNEQFF TGTGCCAGCAGTACCGGGACAGGGTACAATGAGCAGTTCTTC
- TRBJ1-1 - TRBV15 14 CATSRYRLLAEAFF TGTGCCACCAGCAGATATAGACTTCTCGCTGAAGCTTTCTTT
- TRBJ2-7 - TRBV4-3 15 CASSQGQGLGYEQYF TGCGCCAGCAGCCAAGGGCAGGGACTCGGGTACGAGCAGTACTTC
TRBD2 TRBJ2-3 - TRBV11-2 18 CASSFYSHEAGGPDTQYF TGTGCCAGCAGCTTCTACTCTCATGAAGCGGGGGGGCCTGATACGCAGTATTTT
- TRBJ1-4 once TRBV3-1/TRBV3-2 17 CASSQDGSVPTNEKLFF TGTGCCAGCAGCCAAGATGGCAGCGTACCAACTAATGAAAAACTGTTTTTT
TRBD1 TRBJ1-2 - TRBV7-2 15 CASSEGTGGDYGYTF TGTGCCAGCAGCGAGGGGACAGGGGGTGACTATGGCTACACCTTC